Here is one T cell receptor (beta chain) with its context. What this receptor recognizes is not known. It has no much larger one-base neighbor in the sample; base qualities were not kept. This entry is derived from a study of post-analysis software for immune sequencing data (dated by TCRdb to between 2015 and 2017). For context, the study as a whole: Disease courses on record covered relapsing-remitting, secondary progressive and progressive-relapsing multiple sclerosis, though some patients had no subtype annotation. The patient repertoires were set against about 10 previously published healthy control repertoires from donors whose ages ranged from roughly 6 to 27 years. A subset of samples was prepared in parallel using single-end sample barcoding, then pooled and co-amplified after Illumina adapter ligation. Here is what the overall study found, with its caveats: When samples were clustered directly using the F measure, samples prepared in the same batch co-clustered strongly, which prompted a batch-effect correction. The multiple sclerosis patient group was slightly younger than the control group. Significantly lower normalized Chao1 diversity was found in multiple sclerosis patients than in controls, suggesting substantial peripheral T-cell clonal expansion. About five TRBV segments, including TRBV5-6, TRBV5-1 and TRBV20-1, were significantly more frequent in patients than controls.

To demonstrate the VDJtools post-analysis software, the study profiled TCR beta repertoires from the peripheral blood of about a dozen young patients with multiple sclerosis. The multiple sclerosis patients were children and adolescents ranging in age from 6 to 15 years. Reading from cysteine to phenylalanine, the CDR3 counts 13 amino acids. Only the CDR3 region is kept as DNA, spanning 39 bases read in frame from base 1. The trim is 6 bases for V and 3 bases for J, with a gap of 11 bases between the germline ends. From a lookup of the germline V gene, CDR1 and CDR2 are SNHLY and FYNNEI. The protocol used for the library was PCR. This sample was sequenced with an Illumina HiSeq 2500. Unique molecular identifiers were incorporated into TCR beta cDNA libraries to reduce PCR and sequencing biases. Every 1 to 10 million input T cells yielded approximately 500,000 cDNA molecules, meaning each molecule approximated one T cell. The same protocol used for the earlier healthy control dataset was applied to prepare and sequence the patient libraries. Within a given batch, samples were prepared together, multiplexed and sequenced on the same HiSeq lane. The original pipeline was this. Raw barcoded reads were processed with MIGEC, discarding single-read molecular identifier groups before consensus assembly and CDR3 extraction. Clonotype tables were post-analysed with VDJtools, normalizing diversity by down-sampling all datasets to the smallest sample size. To correct batch-related cross-sample contamination, repertoire overlap clustering matched CDR3 amino acid sequences but not nucleotide sequences. TCRdb reanalyzed the raw reads on its own, using fastp at Q25 for trimming and MiXCR for clone calling, and kept in-frame beta chains. Rows merge per CDR3 protein into single entries with the most common DNA and genes. TCRdb assigned the V and J calls; the authors' analysis was not used. The sample profile shows fewer than 850,000 distinct CDR3 sequences; 25% to 30% of them were found once. 0.55% to 0.65% of the sample rests with the top ten.

This TCR was sampled from a girl aged 10-17 years with multiple sclerosis. Sequencing was performed on blood. Here the chain combines TRBV2 and TRBJ2-5, and the D gene may be TRBD2, 5 bases matching. This receptor carries the CDR3 CASRKLGKETQYF. In nucleotides, the sequence is TGTGCCAGCAGGAAACTAGGGAAAGAGACCCAGTACTTC.